A single sample is the source of the 10 T cell receptor beta chains below, sequenced in a study of blood T cell repertoires in COVID-19. Libraries were prepared by immunoSEQ multiplex PCR; TCRdb keeps only in-frame clonotypes and omits some of them. Of about 250,000 clones listed, 85% to 90% are singletons. The sequencing input was PBMCs or T cells enriched from blood (not recorded which). The receptor source for this set is a young woman who had recovered from COVID-19.

The chain employs TRBV19 and TRBJ2-7, with TRBD2 matching over 14 bases. Trimming took 10 bases from V and 6 from J; bases not matched to a gene: 20. The CDR3 sequence is 18 residues long. The V gene's germline CDR1 is LNHDA and CDR2 SQIVND (reference sequence). CDR3 amino acids: CATGPGLAGVTPPGEQYF. DNA for the CDR3: TGTGCCACCGGGCCGGGACTAGCGGGGGTTACCCCCCCGGGCGAGCAGTACTTC.

The chain couples TRBV28 to TRBJ2-2; TRBD2 is a possible D gene (7 bases). The CDR3 runs 15 residues. Germline CDR1 is MDHEN and CDR2 is SYDVKM. The V end was cut by 4 bases, the J end by 8 bases, with 17 bases between. The CDR3 DNA is TGTGCCAGCAGTTCTGGCGGGGGCCGACATGGGGAGCTGTTTTTT. The encoded protein is CASSSGGGRHGELFF.

This clone has just one count. The chain joins TRBV9 to TRBJ2-1; unclear D gene. This CDR3 is built from 15 residues. V lost 3 bases and J 7 bases, leaving 17 bases between the germline ends. The germline CDR1 and CDR2 sequences are SGDLS and YYNGEE. The CDR3 DNA sequence: TGTGCCAGCAGCGCGCAGGTCTCGCCTGATAATGAGCAGTTCTTC. Protein sequence: CASSAQVSPDNEQFF.

The V call is TRBV19, the J call TRBJ1-2, with 11 bases fitting TRBD1. The CDR3 sequence is 15 residues long. Trimming at V came to 5 bases and at J to 4 bases, leaving 6 bases not matched to a gene. From germline, CDR1 is LNHDA and CDR2 SQIVND (reference sequence). CDR3: CASSFGTGGIYGYTF. The CDR3 region has the DNA TGTGCCAGTAGTTTTGGGACAGGGGGGATCTATGGCTACACCTTC.

The rearrangement joins TRBV3-1 (or the pseudogene TRBV3-2) to TRBJ1-2, with a weak D call TRBD1 (5 bases). CDR3 length equals 14 residues. Germline V CDR1 and CDR2: LGHDT, YNNKEL (reference sequence). Trimming left V 1 base short and J 1 base short, with 7 bases between. The CDR3: CASSQGTSNYGYTF. In DNA, the CDR3 is TGTGCCAGCAGCCAAGGGACAAGTAACTATGGCTACACCTTC.

This rearrangement joins TRBV6-6 to TRBJ1-1, with 10 bases aligning to TRBD1. V lost 5 bases and J lost 5; bases outside the gene matches: 5. This CDR3 has 14 residues. CDR1 and CDR2 (germline): MNHNY, SVGAGI (reference sequence). The CDR3 reads CASSGQGVATEAFF. The CDR3 coding sequence is TGTGCCAGCAGTGGACAGGGGGTAGCGACTGAAGCTTTCTTT.

The rearrangement links TRBV11-1 to TRBJ2-1; 10 nucleotides agree with TRBD2. Germline trimming cut 3 bases from V and 9 bases from J; bases unmatched to any gene: 5. Looked up from germline, CDR1 is SGHAT and CDR2 is FQDESV (reference sequence). The CDR3 runs 14 residues. CDR3 amino acids: CASSFSGGRSEQFF. The DNA of the CDR3 is TGTGCCAGCAGCTTTAGCGGGGGGCGGAGTGAGCAGTTCTTC.

J is TRBJ2-2 and V is TRBV6-4; 7 nucleotides align to TRBD1. Germline V lookup: CDR1 MRHNA, CDR2 SNTAGT. The CDR3 is 14 residues long. Unmatched junction bases numbered 7, after V lost 6 bases and J lost 6 bases. The CDR3 DNA is TGTGCCAGCAGCCCTTCGACAGGGCCCGGGGAGCTGTTTTTT. As protein: CASSPSTGPGELFF.

Comments on this clone: The sample holds other DNA sequences that translate to the same CDR3. The chain combines TRBV15 with TRBJ2-1, with 8 bases matching TRBD1. From germline, CDR1 is LNHNV and CDR2 YYDKDF (reference sequence). J was trimmed by 5 bases and V by 1 base; bases with no gene match: 7. The CDR3 covers 16 residues. The CDR3 region is CATSRVPGTGDNEQFF. For the CDR3, the DNA is TGTGCCACCAGCAGAGTACCAGGGACAGGAGACAATGAGCAGTTCTTC.

V is TRBV27 and J is TRBJ2-1; TRBD2 matches 10 bases. The germline gives CDR1 MNHEY, CDR2 SMNVEV (reference sequence). This CDR3 is 17 amino acids long. Trimming cost V 2 bases and J 4 bases; bases outside gene matches: 8. The CDR3 DNA follows: TGTGCCAGCAGTTTAGTGGCTAGCGGGGGACCGTACAATGAGCAGTTCTTC. Residues: CASSLVASGGPYNEQFF.